This T cell receptor (beta chain) emerged from a study of cytomegalovirus exposure and HLA in healthy donors. As for the study in general: Assignment to the Caucasian-associated ancestry cluster applied to over 70% of the 350 to 500 genotyped donors.

V gave up 2 bases and J gave up 7 bases, with 8 bases separating them. From germline, CDR1 is SGHDN and CDR2 FVKESK. The CDR3 loop spans 12 amino acids. Worth noting for this clone: The antigen is not known.

Study conclusions and caveats: The study recorded 160 or so TCR beta chains that were cytomegalovirus-associated. In vitro assays verified that a few CMV-associated chains recognized CMV antigens specifically.

Primers included in the PCR were 60 Vbeta and 13 Jbeta primers. The authors' processing: In a later analysis, 80 million to 100 million unique TCR beta chains included roughly 11 million shared by two or more donors. Sequenced by immunoSEQ multiplex PCR; TCRdb stores in-frame clones only, minus some. Clone size and V and J calls were adopted from that table, with D and trimming inferred from the DNA. This sample's clone table lists about 40,000 clones. The TCR was taken from a human donor in good health. The chain employs TRBV14 and TRBJ1-2; D unresolved. The specimen was PBMCs. CDR3 amino acids: CASSQISGGYTF. In DNA, the CDR3 is TGTGCCAGCAGCCAAATCAGCGGTGGCTACACCTTC.